One sample yielded the 9 T cell receptor beta chains listed below, sequenced in a study of blood T cell repertoires in COVID-19. Data came from immunoSEQ multiplex PCR; TCRdb stores just in-frame clones and leaves some out. The data hold about 96,000 clones, with approximately 84% observed a single time. Material: peripheral blood. The receptors were gathered from a woman aged 55 to 70 with acute or convalescent COVID-19.

About this clone: One end of the junction is discordant with germline, which a read error may explain. The V gene is TRBV7-7, the J gene TRBJ2-5; TRBD2 matches 14 bases. Per the germline V gene, CDR1 is SSHAT and CDR2 is FNYEAQ (reference sequence). The CDR3 spans 15 residues. In DNA form, the CDR3 reads TGTGCTAGCAGCCGACTAGCGGGGGGGCAAGAGACCCAGTACTTC. It encodes CASSRLAGGQETQYF.

The V gene is TRBV5-1, the J gene TRBJ1-6, with 7 bases lining up with TRBD1. The CDR3 totals 15 residues. Germline-derived CDR1 and CDR2 are SGHRS and YFSETQ. After removal of 5 bases from V and 10 bases from J, the junction contained 12 bases not matched to a gene. The DNA of the CDR3 is TGCGCCAGCAGGAAGGACAGGCTCTCCAACTCACCCCTCCACTTT. It yields the protein CASRKDRLSNSPLHF.

The V gene is TRBV12-5, the J gene TRBJ1-3; 7 positions match TRBD1. V shed 6 bases and J 3 bases; nucleotides not matched to a gene: 5. This CDR3 spans 14 amino acids. CDR1 is LGHNT and CDR2 is FRNRAP in the germline V gene. The CDR3 nucleotides read TGTGCTAGTGGAGGACAGGCCTTTGGAAACACCATATATTTT. Translating gives CASGGQAFGNTIYF.

The CDR3 protein is CASSEGGQGRNTEAFF. In nucleotides, the CDR3 is TGCGCCAGCAGTGAGGGCGGACAGGGCCGGAACACTGAAGCTTTCTTT. The gene calls are TRBV10-1 and TRBJ1-1, with 8 bases identical to TRBD1. The CDR3 is 16 amino acids. Per germline, CDR1 WNHNN and CDR2 SYGVQD (reference sequence). V was clipped by 2 bases and J by 1 base; unmatched bases: 6.

The chain has TRBV3-1 (or the pseudogene TRBV3-2) and TRBJ2-1; the D is unclear. V gave up 1 base and J gave up 6 bases, with 13 bases separating them. Germline loops: CDR1 LGHDT, CDR2 YNNKEL (reference sequence). This CDR3 has 15 amino acids. The CDR3 nucleotides are TGTGCCAGCAGCCAAGCAACGGTGCAGGTCAATGAGCAGTTCTTC. Translating it yields CASSQATVQVNEQFF.

The rearrangement joins TRBV11-1 to TRBJ1-6, with no clear D. There are 15 residues in the CDR3. Trimming took off 4 bases at V and 0 bases at J, with 7 bases between the two ends. Germline CDR1 and CDR2: SGHAT and FQDESV (reference sequence). The CDR3 bases are TGTGCCAGCAGCTCCGGTCGCTCCTATAATTCACCCCTCCACTTT. It codes for CASSSGRSYNSPLHF.

This chain links TRBV4-1 with TRBJ1-1; 9 nucleotides match TRBD1. The CDR3 has 19 residues. Per the germline V gene, CDR1 is MGHRA and CDR2 is YSYEKL. The ends lost 1 base at V and 2 bases at J; junction bases unmatched: 14. The CDR3: CASSQVSYNRGLDNTEAFF. The DNA for the CDR3 is TGCGCCAGCAGCCAAGTTAGTTATAACAGGGGGCTGGACAACACTGAAGCTTTCTTT.

The chain has TRBV30 and TRBJ2-2, with D perhaps TRBD1 (5 bases). This CDR3 is built from 13 residues. The V gene's germline CDR1 is GTSNPN and CDR2 SVGIG (reference sequence). Trimming stripped 3 bases from V and 5 bases from J, with 10 bases between. CDR3: CAWRARGTGELFF. CDR3 in DNA: TGTGCCTGGAGGGCAAGGGGAACCGGGGAGCTGTTTTTT.

A single count supports this clone. V is TRBV19 and J is TRBJ2-5, with 7 bases aligning to TRBD1. Unmatched junction bases numbered 4, after V lost 6 bases and J lost 3 bases. The CDR3 spans 13 residues. Germline values: CDR1 LNHDA, CDR2 SQIVND (reference sequence). The CDR3: CASRNTGEETQYF. CDR3 DNA sequence: TGTGCCAGTAGAAACACAGGGGAAGAGACCCAGTACTTC.